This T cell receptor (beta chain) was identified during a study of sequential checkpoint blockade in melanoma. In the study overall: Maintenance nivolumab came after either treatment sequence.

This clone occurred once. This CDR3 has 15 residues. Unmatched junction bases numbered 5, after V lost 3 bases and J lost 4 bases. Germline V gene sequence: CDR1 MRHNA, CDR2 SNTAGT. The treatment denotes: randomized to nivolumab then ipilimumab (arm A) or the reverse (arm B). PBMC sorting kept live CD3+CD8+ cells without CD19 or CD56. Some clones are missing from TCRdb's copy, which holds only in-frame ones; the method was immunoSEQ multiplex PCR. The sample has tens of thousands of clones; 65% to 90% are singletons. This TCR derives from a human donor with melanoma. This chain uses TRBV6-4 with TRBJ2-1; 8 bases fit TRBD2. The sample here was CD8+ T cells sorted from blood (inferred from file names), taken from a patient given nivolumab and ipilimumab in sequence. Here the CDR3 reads CASSEGASGYNEQFF. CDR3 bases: TGTGCCAGCAGTGAAGGGGCTAGCGGGTACAATGAGCAGTTCTTC.